The 5 T cell receptor beta chains in this list originate from one sample, sequenced in a study of T cells after yellow fever vaccination. Each CDR3 protein gets one entry after TCRdb re-called the 5' RACE reads with MiXCR. This table has roughly 500,000 distinct CDR3 sequences, over 15% appearing once. The sample consisted of PBMCs, taken 15 days after the yellow fever booster vaccination. Receptor source: a man aged 25-40 years who received the YFV17D yellow fever vaccine.

V and J are TRBV9 and TRBJ2-7; tentative D call: TRBD2 (5 bases). Germline CDR1 and CDR2: SGDLS and YYNGEE. This CDR3 contains 16 residues. V was pared by 0 bases and J by 5 bases, with 18 bases between. In DNA, the CDR3 is TGTGCCAGCAGCGTAGCTTCTGGAGGCTTTGGCCACGAGCAGTACTTC. Its protein product is CASSVASGGFGHEQYF.

This clonotype has more than one count but fewer than ten. The chain combines TRBV7-9 with TRBJ2-3; D uncertain. This CDR3 spans 12 amino acids. CDR1 is SEHNR and CDR2 is FQNEAQ in the germline V gene (reference sequence). V lost 4 bases to trimming and J lost 8 bases, with 10 bases between them. CDR3: CASSSTLSTQYF. The CDR3 nucleotides are TGTGCCAGCAGCTCAACGCTGAGTACGCAGTATTTT.

Only a few counts were recorded for this clonotype. This chain joins TRBV20-1 and TRBJ2-5; the D gene could be TRBD1 or TRBD2 (5 bases each). Between the trimmed V and J ends, which lost 7 bases and 3 bases, there was a span of 18 bases. Germline CDR1 reads DFQATT; CDR2 reads SNEGSKA (reference sequence). This CDR3 region has 14 residues. CDR3 loop: CSDTPIGGKETQYF. CDR3 DNA sequence: TGCAGTGACACCCCAATTGGGGGAAAAGAGACCCAGTACTTC.

In this sample, this clonotype turned up a few times. This chain uses TRBV20-1 with TRBJ2-1, with TRBD2 identical over 8 bases. V lost 6 bases and J lost 2; bases outside the gene matches: 12. This CDR3 spans 16 amino acids. The V gene's germline CDR1 is DFQATT and CDR2 SNEGSKA (reference sequence). CDR3 region: CSAVSGTRTTYNEQFF. In DNA, the CDR3 is TGCAGTGCCGTATCCGGGACTAGGACTACCTACAATGAGCAGTTCTTC.

This clonotype was seen only a few times. The V gene is TRBV7-2, the J gene TRBJ2-3, with 10 nucleotides matching TRBD2. The CDR3 has 16 residues. The germline gives CDR1 SGHTA, CDR2 FQGNSA. The J segment lost 2 bases and the V segment lost 4 bases, leaving 6 bases of the junction unmatched. The CDR3 is CASSSGLAAATDTQYF. For the CDR3, the DNA is TGTGCCAGCAGCTCAGGACTAGCGGCGGCCACAGATACGCAGTATTTT.